This T cell receptor beta chain was captured by sequencing in a study of cytomegalovirus exposure and HLA in healthy donors. General study results and limits: Under in vitro conditions, three CMV-associated chains were confirmed as specific for CMV antigens.

The V segment lost 5 bases and the J segment 8 bases; nucleotides outside the gene matches: 14. Germline values: CDR1 SGHVS, CDR2 FQNEAQ. CDR3 length: 15 amino acids. On this clone itself: The antigen remains undetermined.

Assay used: immunoSEQ multiplex PCR; TCRdb lists only in-frame clones, some missing. The sample contains under 150,000 clones, about 87% of which appear only once. Separate from the approximately 670-subject first cohort, the roughly 120-subject validation cohort was the one that the donors belonged to. This chain connects TRBV7-8 to TRBJ1-2; 7 bases are shared with TRBD1. The receptor was isolated from a man younger than 35 in good health and CMV-seropositive. Sequenced material: PBMCs. CDR3 in amino acids: CASSPGDSKVWGYTF. In DNA, the CDR3 is TGTGCCAGCAGCCCGGGGGACAGTAAAGTGTGGGGCTACACCTTC. Full variable domain (remainder filled in from reference TRBV7-8 and TRBJ1-2): GAGVSQSPRYKVAKRGQDVALRCDPISGHVSLFWYQQALGQGPEFLTYFQNEAQLDKSGLPSDRFFAERPEGSVSTLKIQRTQQEDSAVYLCASSPGDSKVWGYTFGSGTRLTVV.